Sequencing of this TCR beta chain was carried out in a study of cytomegalovirus exposure and HLA in healthy donors. The CDR3 consists of 13 residues. V lost 0 bases and J lost 3, with 3 bases in between. Germline V gene lookup returns CDR1 SGHTA and CDR2 FQGNSA. Broader study findings: V- and J-gene trimming in TCR beta was tied to a missense DCLRE1C variant by an analysis performed later.

Notes on this clone: Antigen: not known.

Primers for the PCR totalled 60 Vbeta and 13 Jbeta. Produced via immunoSEQ multiplex PCR; TCRdb's table is partial and in-frame only. Of about 190,000 clones detected, 80% to 90% appear once; the ten largest clones hold 1.7%. The receptor comes from a man aged 40-49 years in good health and CMV-seropositive. Material: PBMCs. The V gene is TRBV7-2, the J gene TRBJ1-5; D gene uncertain. CDR3 loop: CASSLANNQPQHF. The CDR3 coding sequence is TGTGCCAGCAGCTTAGCTAACAATCAGCCCCAGCATTTT.